Each of the 31 T cell receptor beta chains below was sequenced from the same sample in a study of read filtering for tumor transcriptome and immune sequencing. From 350 to 500 ng of RNA, a library with molecular barcoded alpha/delta and beta/gamma adaptors was made. TCRdb re-derived calls from the reads in MiXCR, one entry per CDR3 protein. The sample gives fewer than 50,000 distinct CDR3 sequences, under 15% of which show up once; about 32% is in the top ten. The sequencing input was a population of CD138-negative cells sorted from bone marrow. All receptors derive from a donor over 35 with multiple myeloma.

The sample holds many counts of this clonotype. The J gene is TRBJ1-3, the V gene TRBV29-1; a possible D gene is TRBD1 (6 bases). CDR3 length equals 14 residues. Germline CDR1 reads SQVTM; CDR2 reads ANQGSEA. Trimming pared 1 base from V and 2 bases from J, leaving 9 bases between. This CDR3 reads CSVEVSGAGNTIYF. DNA for the CDR3: TGCAGCGTTGAAGTGTCAGGGGCTGGAAACACCATATATTTT.

For this clonotype: A much larger clone lies a single base off, so this may be a read error. The chain couples TRBV2 to TRBJ2-3; 9 bases are a match to TRBD2. The CDR3 totals 12 residues. Germline CDR1 reads SNHLY; CDR2 reads FYNNEI. CDR3 in amino acids: CASREAGGTQYF. The CDR3 DNA reads TGTGCCAGCAGAGAAGCGGGAGGTACGCAGTATTTT. The full variable domain, rest sourced from reference TRBV2 and TRBJ2-3, is EPEVTQTPSHQVTQMGQEVILRCVPISNHLYFYWYRQILGQKVEFLVSFYNNEISEKSEIFDDQFSVERPDGSNFTLKIRSTKLEDSAMYFCASREAGGTQYFGPGTRLTVL.

This clonotype was detected ten times or more. V and J are TRBV7-9 and TRBJ2-3; 10 nucleotides agree with TRBD2. The CDR3 spans 17 residues. Unmatched junction bases numbered 6, after V lost 1 base and J lost 2 bases. In germline, CDR1 is SEHNR, CDR2 FQNEAQ (reference sequence). CDR3 sequence reads: CASSLGEREGLTDTQYF. The CDR3 nucleotides are TGTGCCAGCAGCTTAGGGGAGCGGGAGGGCCTCACAGATACGCAGTATTTT.

This clonotype has a count of ten or more. This chain connects TRBV20-1 to TRBJ2-1, with TRBD2 identical over 9 bases. The CDR3 is 15 residues long. Looked up from germline, CDR1 is DFQATT and CDR2 is SNEGSKA (reference sequence). V was pared by 6 bases and J by 5 bases, with 11 bases of the junction left unmatched. As DNA, the CDR3 is TGCAGTGCCCCCCGCGCGGGAGGGGGGAACAATGAGCAGTTCTTC. This encodes CSAPRAGGGNNEQFF.

This clonotype was recorded at least ten times. This chain joins TRBV27 and TRBJ1-1; no clear D gene. The length of the CDR3 is 15 residues. The germline gives CDR1 MNHEY, CDR2 SMNVEV (reference sequence). Trimming removed 3 bases from V and 1 base from J, with 12 bases in between. The CDR3 DNA sequence: TGTGCCAGCAGTTTTTTCCGAGCCGGGAACACTGAAGCTTTCTTT. Translation: CASSFFRAGNTEAFF.

Ten or more counts support this clonotype. The chain links TRBV3-1 to TRBJ2-3; 8 nucleotides match TRBD2. J lost 6 bases, V lost 4 bases, and 15 bases had no gene match. The CDR3 spans 17 residues. CDR1 and CDR2 (germline): LGHDT, YNNKEL (reference sequence). CDR3 in DNA: TGTGCCAGCAGCCCTTCAACACTGGCGGGAGGCAGGGATACGCAGTATTTT. Protein: CASSPSTLAGGRDTQYF.

This clonotype was counted many times. V and J are TRBV29-1 and TRBJ1-1, with a weak D call TRBD1 (6 bases). Germline CDR1 SQVTM, CDR2 ANQGSEA. The CDR3 totals 12 residues. V was cut by 5 bases and J by 2 bases, with 9 bases left in between. The CDR3 loop reads CSVTGSNTEAFF. In nucleotides, the CDR3 is TGCAGCGTTACAGGGTCTAACACTGAAGCTTTCTTT.

This clonotype occurred a few times. This rearrangement joins TRBV4-3 to TRBJ1-5; D may be TRBD1 (6 bases). V shed 0 bases and J shed 6 bases, with 15 bases lying between them. The CDR3 totals 16 residues. CDR1 and CDR2 (germline): LGHNA, YSLEER. Here the CDR3 DNA reads TGCGCCAGCAGCCAAGATTATGGACAGAGAAGTCAGCCCCAGCATTTT. Translated, it gives CASSQDYGQRSQPQHF.

The sample holds many counts of this clonotype. V and J are TRBV7-2 and TRBJ2-1; tentatively, D is TRBD2 (5 bases). V lost 2 bases, J lost 5 bases, and 13 bases lay in between. The CDR3 extends over 15 amino acids. CDR1 and CDR2 (germline): SGHTA, FQGNSA. CDR3: CASSLSIQRNNEQFF. In nucleotides, the CDR3 is TGTGCCAGCAGCTTATCGATCCAGCGGAACAATGAGCAGTTCTTC. The full variable domain, completed using reference TRBV7-2 and TRBJ2-1, is GAGVSQSPSNKVTEKGKDVELRCDPISGHTALYWYRQSLGQGLEFLIYFQGNSAPDKSGLPSDRFSAERTGGSVSTLTIQRTQQEDSAVYLCASSLSIQRNNEQFFGPGTRLTVL.

As regards this clonotype: A much larger clone differs from this one at a single base, so this may be a read error. The conserved final phenylalanine or tryptophan is absent from the CDR3, which likely points to a read error. The chain combines TRBV12-3 or TRBV12-4 with TRBJ2-5, with unresolved D. This CDR3 contains 14 residues. Trimming cost V 3 bases and J 7 bases, with 15 bases left between them. The CDR3 DNA reads TGTGCCAGCAGTTTGGAGTCCTCCCGCGGGACCCAGTACTAC. The encoded protein is CASSLESSRGTQYY.

The chain employs TRBV12-3 or TRBV12-4 and TRBJ2-1, with 13 bases lining up with TRBD2. V lost 11 bases and J lost 3; bases outside the gene matches: 13. CDR3 length: 17 residues. CDR3: CACKRTSGSRLYNEQFF. DNA for the CDR3: TGTGCCTGCAAAAGGACTAGCGGGAGTCGTCTCTACAATGAGCAGTTCTTC.

Concerning this clonotype: One end of the junction varies from germline; a read error may be responsible. V is TRBV20-1 and J is TRBJ1-4; 12 bases agree with TRBD1. This CDR3 contains 19 residues. Germline assignment: CDR1 DFQATT and CDR2 SNEGSKA (reference sequence). The CDR3 is CSARDRDRGPVATNEKLFF. The DNA for the CDR3 is TGCAGTGCTAGAGACAGGGACAGGGGGCCCGTAGCAACTAACGAAAAACTGTTTTTT.

In regard to this clonotype: This may arise from a read error, as a much more abundant clone is one base away. This chain joins TRBV19 and TRBJ2-7; perhaps TRBD1 as D (6 bases). CDR1 is LNHDA, CDR2 SQIVND, per germline (reference sequence). This CDR3 is built from 15 residues. CDR3 DNA: TGTGCCAGTAGGGACCGGGACAAGAGCTCCTACGAGCGGTACTTC. This sequence encodes CASRDRDKSSYERYF.

This clonotype was counted at least ten times. The chain links TRBV20-1 to TRBJ2-1; 8 bases line up with TRBD2. V shed 2 bases and J 0 bases; nucleotides not matched to a gene: 6. The V gene's germline CDR1 is DFQATT and CDR2 SNEGSKA (reference sequence). The CDR3 loop spans 16 amino acids. The CDR3 protein is CSARPDSGSSYNEQFF. For the CDR3, the DNA is TGCAGTGCTAGACCCGACAGCGGGAGCTCCTACAATGAGCAGTTCTTC.

Many counts were recorded for this clonotype. The CDR3: CASSQKERGYYNEQFF. CDR3 sequence (DNA): TGCGCCAGCAGCCAAAAAGAGCGGGGGTACTACAATGAGCAGTTCTTC. The V call is TRBV4-1, the J call TRBJ2-1; 8 positions match TRBD2. The V segment lost 2 bases and the J segment 3 bases; nucleotides outside the gene matches: 6. The CDR3 spans 16 residues. CDR1 and CDR2 (germline): MGHRA, YSYEKL.

This clonotype was recorded many times. The chain joins TRBV18 to TRBJ2-7; D is possibly TRBD2 (6 bases). The CDR3 is 14 residues long. CDR1 is KGHSH and CDR2 is LQKENI in the germline V gene. V was cut by 3 bases and J by 0 bases, with 9 bases left in between. CDR3: CASSPSGNSYEQYF. The CDR3 region has the DNA TGTGCCAGCTCACCTAGCGGAAACTCCTACGAGCAGTACTTC.

In its sample, this clonotype was seen many times. The gene calls are TRBV29-1 and TRBJ2-7, with 10 bases fitting TRBD1. The V gene's germline CDR1 is SQVTM and CDR2 ANQGSEA. V gave up 4 bases and J gave up 3 bases; unmatched junction bases: 3. The CDR3 has 13 residues. CDR3 sequence (DNA): TGCAGCGTTGGGACAGGGGGTTTCTACGAGCAGTACTTC. It encodes CSVGTGGFYEQYF.

This clonotype was observed at least ten times. The J gene is TRBJ2-7, the V gene TRBV4-3; 9 bases are a match to TRBD1. Germline V lookup: CDR1 LGHNA, CDR2 YSLEER. Unmatched junction bases numbered 13, after V lost 3 bases and J lost 7 bases. The length of the CDR3 is 16 residues. The CDR3 region has the DNA TGCGCCAGCAGCCACCTCCCCGGGACAGGGTCATTTGAGCAGTACTTC. Its translation is CASSHLPGTGSFEQYF.

Many counts were recorded for this clonotype. The chain joins TRBV2 to TRBJ2-6; 8 bases map to TRBD2. The CDR3 has 17 amino acids. V was pared by 8 bases and J by 3 bases, with 12 bases of the junction left unmatched. CDR1 and CDR2 (germline): SNHLY, FYNNEI. The CDR3 nucleotides read TGTGCCAGCCGAATACGGGGGGGGATAAGTGGGGCCAACGTCCTGACTTTC. This gives the protein CASRIRGGISGANVLTF.

This clonotype was detected ten times or more. The chain uses TRBV7-9 and TRBJ1-4; D not resolved. Trimming cost V 2 bases and J 7 bases, with 14 bases left between them. CDR3 length equals 15 residues. Per germline, CDR1 SEHNR and CDR2 FQNEAQ (reference sequence). The DNA of the CDR3 is TGTGCCAGCAGCTTAACCTATGGAGGGAGTGAAAAACTGTTTTTT. It translates to CASSLTYGGSEKLFF.

This clonotype appeared many times. J is TRBJ2-3 and V is TRBV20-1; 11 nucleotides line up with TRBD2. With V trimmed by 3 bases and J by 3 bases, 8 bases remained unmatched. The CDR3 is 16 amino acids. The germline V gene encodes CDR1 DFQATT and CDR2 SNEGSKA (reference sequence). CDR3 nucleotide sequence: TGCAGTGCTAGGGGGTCGGCTAGCGGGAGGACAGATACGCAGTATTTT. Translated, it gives CSARGSASGRTDTQYF.

V is TRBV11-2 and J is TRBJ2-7, with 10 bases lining up with TRBD2. Losses at the gene ends were 6 bases for V and 5 bases for J; bases not matched to a gene: 13. From germline, CDR1 is SGHAT and CDR2 FQNNGV. The CDR3 is 16 residues long. This CDR3 is CASRRRTSGLLHEQYF. The DNA for the CDR3 is TGTGCCAGCAGACGAAGGACTAGCGGACTCCTCCACGAGCAGTACTTC.

The chain couples TRBV3-2 to TRBJ2-1; TRBD2, the D gene given by the table, was not confirmed from the DNA. TRBV3-2 is deemed a pseudogene. The CDR3 length is 16 residues. The CDR3, as DNA: TGTGCCAGCAGCCAAGTTGGCGGTAGCGGGTTTAATGAGCAGTTCTTC. Its protein product is CASSQVGGSGFNEQFF.

By proportion, this clonotype is medium-sized. The chain is built from TRBV11-1 and TRBJ2-3, with D perhaps matching TRBD1 (6 bases). The CDR3 sequence is 16 residues long. V was shortened by 2 bases and J by 1 base, with 13 bases between the two germline ends. The germline CDR1 and CDR2 sequences are SGHAT and FQDESV (reference sequence). The CDR3 loop reads CASSLLGGTGTDTQYF. Written as DNA, the CDR3 is TGTGCCAGCAGCTTATTAGGGGGAACTGGCACAGATACGCAGTATTTT.

This clonotype was counted ten times or more. The V and J genes are TRBV7-9 and TRBJ2-7; either TRBD1 or TRBD2 may fit D (6 bases each). The CDR3 has 17 residues. CDR1 SEHNR and CDR2 FQNEAQ come from the germline V gene (reference sequence). Trimming left V 3 bases short and J 6 bases short, with 24 bases between. Here the CDR3 reads CASSLGGQAPGLAEQYF. DNA of the CDR3: TGTGCCAGCAGCTTGGGGGGCCAGGCCCCCGGCCTCGCCGAGCAGTACTTC.

Ten or more counts support this clonotype. The V call is TRBV24-1, the J call TRBJ2-3; 10 nucleotides match TRBD2. This CDR3 spans 16 amino acids. Germline assignment: CDR1 KGHDR and CDR2 SFDVKD. The junction had 6 bases not matched to a gene; V was cut back by 6 bases and J by 1 base. The CDR3 DNA reads as TGTGCCACCAGTCTAGCGGGAGCGCCAGGCACAGATACGCAGTATTTT. It encodes CATSLAGAPGTDTQYF.

This clonotype has a count of ten or more. DNA for the CDR3: TGTGCCAGCAGCCCGACAGGGACCCACGAGCAGTACTTC. As protein: CASSPTGTHEQYF. The chain recombines TRBV7-9 with TRBJ2-7; 7 bases agree with TRBD1. This CDR3 spans 13 amino acids. Per the germline V gene, CDR1 is SEHNR and CDR2 is FQNEAQ (reference sequence). The trim removed 5 bases at V and 5 bases at J, leaving 6 bases unmatched.

This clonotype was counted at least ten times. The chain joins TRBV5-5 to TRBJ2-1, with 9 nucleotides matching TRBD2. Trimming cost V 1 base and J 9 bases; bases outside gene matches: 8. This CDR3 is 15 amino acids long. Germline V gene data show CDR1 as SGHKS and CDR2 as YYEKEE (reference sequence). The CDR3 nucleotides are TGTGCCAGCAGCTTGCGGGTAGCGGGAGTGGTTGAGCAGTTCTTC. Its protein is CASSLRVAGVVEQFF.

This clonotype was seen repeatedly, ten times or more. V gene TRBV12-3 or TRBV12-4 combines with J gene TRBJ1-5; TRBD1 matches 8 bases. The CDR3 loop spans 15 amino acids. Trimming took 2 bases from V and 11 from J; bases not matched to a gene: 11. CDR3 sequence (DNA): TGTGCCAGCAGTTTATCGAGGACAGGGCCTTGGGCCCAGCATTTT. It is translated as CASSLSRTGPWAQHF.

This clonotype was seen repeatedly, ten times or more. This chain joins TRBV14 and TRBJ2-2, with D perhaps being TRBD1 or TRBD2 (5 bases each). Trimming shortened V by 0 bases and J by 5 bases, and 13 bases separated the two germline ends. This CDR3 comprises 16 residues. Germline CDR1 SGHDN, CDR2 FVKESK. CDR3 DNA: TGTGCCAGCAGCCAAGATGGGGGATCGACAACCGGGGAGCTGTTTTTT. Translation gives CASSQDGGSTTGELFF. Variable domain in full (rest from reference TRBV14 and TRBJ2-2): EAGVTQFPSHSVIEKGQTVTLRCDPISGHDNLYWYRRVMGKEIKFLLHFVKESKQDESGMPNNRFLAERTGGTYSTLKVQPAELEDSGVYFCASSQDGGSTTGELFFGEGSRLTVL.

This clonotype was counted a few times. The chain links TRBV5-1 to TRBJ2-7; the D gene is possibly TRBD2 (6 bases). The CDR3 has 15 amino acids. CDR1 SGHRS and CDR2 YFSETQ come from the germline V gene. V lost 0 bases, J lost 3 bases, and 13 bases lay in between. The CDR3 nucleotides read TGCGCCAGCAGCTTGGCCGCGGGGTCGGGCTACGAGCAGTACTTC. Its translation is CASSLAAGSGYEQYF.